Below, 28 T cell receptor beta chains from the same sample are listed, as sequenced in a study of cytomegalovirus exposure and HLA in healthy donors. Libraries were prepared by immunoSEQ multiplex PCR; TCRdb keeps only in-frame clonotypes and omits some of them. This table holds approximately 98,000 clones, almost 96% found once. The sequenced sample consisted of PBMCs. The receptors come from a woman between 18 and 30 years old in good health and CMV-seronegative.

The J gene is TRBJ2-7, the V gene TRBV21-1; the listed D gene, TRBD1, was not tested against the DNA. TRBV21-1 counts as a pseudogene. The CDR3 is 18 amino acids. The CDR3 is CASSKGATGRGTLYEQYF. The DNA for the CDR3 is TGTGCCAGCAGCAAAGGGGCGACAGGGAGAGGTACGCTATACGAGCAGTACTTC.

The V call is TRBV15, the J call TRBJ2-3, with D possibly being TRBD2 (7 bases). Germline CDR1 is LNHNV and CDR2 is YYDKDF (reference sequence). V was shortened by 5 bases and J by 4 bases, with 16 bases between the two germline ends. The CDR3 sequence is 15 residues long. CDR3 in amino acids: CATSDTGGPADTQYF. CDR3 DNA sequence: TGTGCCACCAGCGACACGGGGGGCCCCGCAGATACGCAGTATTTT.

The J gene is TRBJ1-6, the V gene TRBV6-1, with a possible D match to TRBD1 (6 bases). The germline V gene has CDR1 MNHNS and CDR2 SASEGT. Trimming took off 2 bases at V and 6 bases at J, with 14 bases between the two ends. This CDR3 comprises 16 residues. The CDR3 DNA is TGTGCCAGCAGTGAAATGGAGGACAGAGCTAATTCACCCCTCCACTTT. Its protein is CASSEMEDRANSPLHF.

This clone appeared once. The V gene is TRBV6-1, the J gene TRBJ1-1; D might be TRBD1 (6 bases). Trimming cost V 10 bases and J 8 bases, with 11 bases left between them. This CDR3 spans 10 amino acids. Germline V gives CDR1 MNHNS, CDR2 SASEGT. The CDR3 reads CATTGTEAFF. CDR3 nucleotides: TGTGCCACCACAGGGACAGAAGCTTTCTTT.

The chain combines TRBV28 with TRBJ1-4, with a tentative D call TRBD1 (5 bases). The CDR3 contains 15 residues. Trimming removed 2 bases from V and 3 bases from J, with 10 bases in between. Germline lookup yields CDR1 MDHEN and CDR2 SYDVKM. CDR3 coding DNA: TGTGCCAGCAGTTTAGGGGGGTGGGCTAATGAAAAACTGTTTTTT. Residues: CASSLGGWANEKLFF.

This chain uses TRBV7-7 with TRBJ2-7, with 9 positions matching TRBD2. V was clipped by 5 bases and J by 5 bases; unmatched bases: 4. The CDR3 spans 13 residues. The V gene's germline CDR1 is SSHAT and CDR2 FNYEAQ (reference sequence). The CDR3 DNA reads TGTGCCAGCAGCCCCGGCGGGGGGGACGAGCAGTACTTC. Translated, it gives CASSPGGGDEQYF.

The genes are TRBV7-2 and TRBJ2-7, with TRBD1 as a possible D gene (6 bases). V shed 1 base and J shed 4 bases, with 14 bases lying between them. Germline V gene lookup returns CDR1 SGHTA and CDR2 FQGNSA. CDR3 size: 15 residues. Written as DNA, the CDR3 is TGTGCCAGCAGCTTAGTCACAGGGAATTCATACGAGCAGTACTTC. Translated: CASSLVTGNSYEQYF.

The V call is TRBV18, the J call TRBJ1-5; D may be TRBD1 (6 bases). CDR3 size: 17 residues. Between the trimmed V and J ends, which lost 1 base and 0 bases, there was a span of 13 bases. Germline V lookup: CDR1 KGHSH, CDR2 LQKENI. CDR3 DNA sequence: TGTGCCAGCTCACCACAGTCAGGGACATATAGCAATCAGCCCCAGCATTTT. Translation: CASSPQSGTYSNQPQHF.

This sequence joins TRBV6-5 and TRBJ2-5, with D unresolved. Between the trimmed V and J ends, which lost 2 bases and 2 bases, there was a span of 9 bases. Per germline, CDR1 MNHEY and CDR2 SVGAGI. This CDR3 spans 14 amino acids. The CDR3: CASSYATTQETQYF. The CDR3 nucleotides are TGTGCCAGCAGTTACGCAACGACACAAGAGACCCAGTACTTC.

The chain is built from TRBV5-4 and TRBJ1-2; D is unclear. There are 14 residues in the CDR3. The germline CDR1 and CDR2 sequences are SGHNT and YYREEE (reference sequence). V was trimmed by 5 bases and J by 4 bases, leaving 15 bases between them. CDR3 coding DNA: TGTGCCAGCAGGGCCCGTGGTGGGCTCTATGGCTACACCTTC. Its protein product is CASRARGGLYGYTF.

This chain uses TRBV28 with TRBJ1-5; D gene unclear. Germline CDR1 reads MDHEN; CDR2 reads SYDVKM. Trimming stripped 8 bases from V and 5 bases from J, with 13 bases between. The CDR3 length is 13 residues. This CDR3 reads CASVGGRDQPQHF. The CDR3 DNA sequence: TGTGCCAGCGTCGGCGGGCGCGATCAGCCCCAGCATTTT.

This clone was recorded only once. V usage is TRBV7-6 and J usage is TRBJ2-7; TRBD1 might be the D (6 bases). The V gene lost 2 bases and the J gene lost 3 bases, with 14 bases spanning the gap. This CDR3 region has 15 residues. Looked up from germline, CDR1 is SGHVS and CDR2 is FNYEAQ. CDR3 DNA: TGTGCCAGCAGCTTAAAGGAAACAGGGAACTACGAGCAGTACTTC. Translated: CASSLKETGNYEQYF. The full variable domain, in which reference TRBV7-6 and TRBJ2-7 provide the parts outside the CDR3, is GAGVSQSPRYKVTKRGQDVALRCDPISGHVSLYWYRQALGQGPEFLTYFNYEAQQDKSGLPNDRFSAERPEGSISTLTIQRTEQRDSAMYRCASSLKETGNYEQYFGPGTRLTVT.

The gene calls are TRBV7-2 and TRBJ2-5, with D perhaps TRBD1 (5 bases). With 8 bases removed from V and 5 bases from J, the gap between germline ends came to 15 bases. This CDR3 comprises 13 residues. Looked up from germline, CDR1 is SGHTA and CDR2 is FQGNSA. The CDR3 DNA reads TGTGCCAGCGGAACTTACCCAGGGGAGACCCAGTACTTC. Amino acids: CASGTYPGETQYF.

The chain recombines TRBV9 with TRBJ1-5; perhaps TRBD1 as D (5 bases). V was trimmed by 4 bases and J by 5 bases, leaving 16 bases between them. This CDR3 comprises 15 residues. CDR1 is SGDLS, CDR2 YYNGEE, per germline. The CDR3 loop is CASSPRGWGDQPQHF. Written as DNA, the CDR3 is TGTGCCAGCAGCCCAAGAGGATGGGGCGATCAGCCCCAGCATTTT.

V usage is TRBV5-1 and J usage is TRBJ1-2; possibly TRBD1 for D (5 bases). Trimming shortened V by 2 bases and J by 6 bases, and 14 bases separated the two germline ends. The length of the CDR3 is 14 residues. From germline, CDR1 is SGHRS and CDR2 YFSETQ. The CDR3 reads CASSLRAPRDGYTF. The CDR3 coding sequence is TGCGCCAGCAGCTTACGGGCACCCAGGGATGGCTACACCTTC.

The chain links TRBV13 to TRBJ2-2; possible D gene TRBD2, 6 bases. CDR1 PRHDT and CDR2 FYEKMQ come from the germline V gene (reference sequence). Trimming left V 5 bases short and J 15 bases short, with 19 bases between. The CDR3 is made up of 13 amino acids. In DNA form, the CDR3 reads TGTGCCAGCAGCCTCTGGGGGGACCACAAGGTGTTTTTT. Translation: CASSLWGDHKVFF.

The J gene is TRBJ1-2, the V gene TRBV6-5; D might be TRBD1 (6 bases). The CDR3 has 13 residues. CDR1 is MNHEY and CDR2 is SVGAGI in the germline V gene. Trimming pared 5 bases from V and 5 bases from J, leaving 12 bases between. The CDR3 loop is CASSPGTHYGYTF. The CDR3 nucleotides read TGTGCCAGCAGTCCCGGGACACATTATGGCTACACCTTC.

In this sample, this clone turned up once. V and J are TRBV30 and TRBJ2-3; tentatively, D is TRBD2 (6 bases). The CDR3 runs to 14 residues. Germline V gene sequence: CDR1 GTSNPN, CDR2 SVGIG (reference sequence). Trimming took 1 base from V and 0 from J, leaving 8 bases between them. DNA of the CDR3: TGTGCCTGGAGTGCGGGGGTCAGCACAGATACGCAGTATTTT. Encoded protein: CAWSAGVSTDTQYF. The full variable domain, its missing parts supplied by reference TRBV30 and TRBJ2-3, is SQTIHQWPATLVQPVGSPLSLECTVEGTSNPNLYWYRQAAGRGLQLLFYSVGIGQISSEVPQNLSASRPQDRQFILSSKKLLLSDSGFYLCAWSAGVSTDTQYFGPGTRLTVL.

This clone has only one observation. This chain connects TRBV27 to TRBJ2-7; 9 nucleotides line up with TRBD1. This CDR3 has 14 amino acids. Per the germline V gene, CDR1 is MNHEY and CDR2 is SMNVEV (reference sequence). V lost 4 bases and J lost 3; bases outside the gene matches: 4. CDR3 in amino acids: CASSSGTGYYEQYF. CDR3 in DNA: TGTGCCAGCAGTTCCGGGACAGGGTACTACGAGCAGTACTTC.

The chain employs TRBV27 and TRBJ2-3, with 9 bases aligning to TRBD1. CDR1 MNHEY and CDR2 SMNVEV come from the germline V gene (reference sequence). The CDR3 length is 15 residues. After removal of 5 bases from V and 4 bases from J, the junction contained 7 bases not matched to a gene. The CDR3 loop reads CASSLGTGSPDTQYF. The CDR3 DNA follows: TGTGCCAGCAGTCTCGGGACAGGGTCCCCAGATACGCAGTATTTT.

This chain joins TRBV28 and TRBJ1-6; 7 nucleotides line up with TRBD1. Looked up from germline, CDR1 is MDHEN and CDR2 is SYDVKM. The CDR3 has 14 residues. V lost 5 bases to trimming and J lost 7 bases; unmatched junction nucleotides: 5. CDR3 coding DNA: TGTGCCAGCAGTCCGACAGGGTACAATTCACCCCTCCACTTT. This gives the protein CASSPTGYNSPLHF. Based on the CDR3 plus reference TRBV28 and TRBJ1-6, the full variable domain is DVKVTQSSRYLVKRTGEKVFLECVQDMDHENMFWYRQDPGLGLRLIYFSYDVKMKEKGDIPEGYSVSREKKERFSLILESASTNQTSMYLCASSPTGYNSPLHFGNGTRLTVT.

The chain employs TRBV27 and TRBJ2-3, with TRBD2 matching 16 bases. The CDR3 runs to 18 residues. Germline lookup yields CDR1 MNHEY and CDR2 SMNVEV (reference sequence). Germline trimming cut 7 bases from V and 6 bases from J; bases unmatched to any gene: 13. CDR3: CASTTGTSGGAFGDTQYF. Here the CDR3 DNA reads TGTGCCAGCACAACCGGGACTAGCGGGGGGGCGTTCGGGGATACGCAGTATTTT.

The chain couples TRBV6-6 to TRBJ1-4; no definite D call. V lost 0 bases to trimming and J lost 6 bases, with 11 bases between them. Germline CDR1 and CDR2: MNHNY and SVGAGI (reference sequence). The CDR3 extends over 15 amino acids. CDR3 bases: TGTGCCAGCAGTTACTCGATTCGGAGGGATGAAAAACTGTTTTTT. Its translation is CASSYSIRRDEKLFF.

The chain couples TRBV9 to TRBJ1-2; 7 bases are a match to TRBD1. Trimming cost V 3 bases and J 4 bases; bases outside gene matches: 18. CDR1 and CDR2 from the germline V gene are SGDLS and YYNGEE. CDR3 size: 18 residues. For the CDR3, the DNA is TGTGCCAGCAGCGGGGCCGGGACAGTATCTCTTCGGGGCTATGGCTACACCTTC. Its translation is CASSGAGTVSLRGYGYTF.

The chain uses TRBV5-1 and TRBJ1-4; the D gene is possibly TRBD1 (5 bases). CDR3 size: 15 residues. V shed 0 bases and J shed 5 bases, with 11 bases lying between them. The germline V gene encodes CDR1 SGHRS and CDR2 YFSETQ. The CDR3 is CASSLGNAGNEKLFF. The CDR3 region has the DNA TGCGCCAGCAGCTTGGGGAATGCAGGGAATGAAAAACTGTTTTTT.

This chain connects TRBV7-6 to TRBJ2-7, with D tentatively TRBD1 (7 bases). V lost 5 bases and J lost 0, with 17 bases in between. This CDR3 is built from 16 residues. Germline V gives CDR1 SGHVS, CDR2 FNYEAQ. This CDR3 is CASSRGGTASSYEQYF. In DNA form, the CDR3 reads TGTGCCAGCAGCAGGGGCGGGACAGCTAGCTCCTACGAGCAGTACTTC. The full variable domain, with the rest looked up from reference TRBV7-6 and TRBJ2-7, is GAGVSQSPRYKVTKRGQDVALRCDPISGHVSLYWYRQALGQGPEFLTYFNYEAQQDKSGLPNDRFSAERPEGSISTLTIQRTEQRDSAMYRCASSRGGTASSYEQYFGPGTRLTVT.

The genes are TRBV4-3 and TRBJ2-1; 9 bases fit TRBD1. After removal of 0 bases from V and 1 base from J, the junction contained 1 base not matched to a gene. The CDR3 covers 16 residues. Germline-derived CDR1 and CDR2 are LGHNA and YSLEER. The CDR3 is CASSQETGGSYNEQFF. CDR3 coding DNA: TGCGCCAGCAGCCAAGAGACAGGGGGTTCCTACAATGAGCAGTTCTTC.

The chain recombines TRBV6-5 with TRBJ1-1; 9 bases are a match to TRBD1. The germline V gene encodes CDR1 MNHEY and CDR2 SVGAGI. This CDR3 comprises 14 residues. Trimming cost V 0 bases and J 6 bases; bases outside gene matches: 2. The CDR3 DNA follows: TGTGCCAGCAGTTACTCGGACAGGGGCGCTGAAGCTTTCTTT. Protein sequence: CASSYSDRGAEAFF.